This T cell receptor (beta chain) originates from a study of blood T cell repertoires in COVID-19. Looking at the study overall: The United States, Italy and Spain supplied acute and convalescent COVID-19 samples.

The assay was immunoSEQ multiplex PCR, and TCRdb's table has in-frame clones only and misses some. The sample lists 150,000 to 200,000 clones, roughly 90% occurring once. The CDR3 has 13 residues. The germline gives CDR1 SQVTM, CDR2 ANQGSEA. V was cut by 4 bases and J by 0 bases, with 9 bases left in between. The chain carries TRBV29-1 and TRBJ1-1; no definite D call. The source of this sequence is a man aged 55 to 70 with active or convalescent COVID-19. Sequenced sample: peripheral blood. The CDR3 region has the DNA TGCAGCGTTGTTGGAGGGATGAACACTGAAGCTTTCTTT. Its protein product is CSVVGGMNTEAFF. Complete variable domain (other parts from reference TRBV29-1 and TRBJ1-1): SAVISQKPSRDICQRGTSLTIQCQVDSQVTMMFWYRQQPGQSLTLIATANQGSEATYESGFVIDKFPISRPNLTFSTLTVSNMSPEDSSIYLCSVVGGMNTEAFFGQGTRLTVV.